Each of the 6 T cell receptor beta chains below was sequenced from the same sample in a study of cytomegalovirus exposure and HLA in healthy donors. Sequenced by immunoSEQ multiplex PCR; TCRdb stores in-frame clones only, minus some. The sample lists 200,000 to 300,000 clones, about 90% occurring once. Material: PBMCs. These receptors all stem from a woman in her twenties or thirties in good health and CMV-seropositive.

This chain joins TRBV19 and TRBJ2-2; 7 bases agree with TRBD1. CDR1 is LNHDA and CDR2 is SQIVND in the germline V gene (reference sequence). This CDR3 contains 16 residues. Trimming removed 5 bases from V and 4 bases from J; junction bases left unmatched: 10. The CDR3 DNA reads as TGTGCCAGTAGTTACGACAGGGCGATTGGCACCGGGGAGCTGTTTTTT. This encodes CASSYDRAIGTGELFF.

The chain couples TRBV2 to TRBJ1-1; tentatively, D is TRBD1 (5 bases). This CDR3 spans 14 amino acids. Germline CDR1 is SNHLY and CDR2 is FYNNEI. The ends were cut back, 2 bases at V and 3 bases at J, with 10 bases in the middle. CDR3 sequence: CASSEISGYTEAFF. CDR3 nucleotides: TGTGCCAGCAGTGAAATATCAGGGTACACTGAAGCTTTCTTT.

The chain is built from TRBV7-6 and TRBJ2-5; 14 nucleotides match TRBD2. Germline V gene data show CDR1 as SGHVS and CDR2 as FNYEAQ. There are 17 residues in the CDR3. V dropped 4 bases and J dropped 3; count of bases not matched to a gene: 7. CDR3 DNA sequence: TGTGCCAGCAGCTCAGCCGGGGGACTAGCGGGGGAAGAGACCCAGTACTTC. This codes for CASSSAGGLAGEETQYF.

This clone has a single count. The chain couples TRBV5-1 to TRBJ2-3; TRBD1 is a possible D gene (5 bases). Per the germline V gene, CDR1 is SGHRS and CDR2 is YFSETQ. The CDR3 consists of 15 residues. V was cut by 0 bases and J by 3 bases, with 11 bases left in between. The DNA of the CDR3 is TGCGCCAGCAGCTTGGGTGGTAGGGGAACAGATACGCAGTATTTT. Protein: CASSLGGRGTDTQYF.

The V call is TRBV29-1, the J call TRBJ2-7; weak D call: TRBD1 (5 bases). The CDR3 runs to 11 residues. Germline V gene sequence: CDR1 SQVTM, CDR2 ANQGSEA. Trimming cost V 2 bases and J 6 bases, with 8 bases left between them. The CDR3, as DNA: TGCAGCGTTGAAACAGGATCCGAGCAGTACTTC. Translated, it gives CSVETGSEQYF.

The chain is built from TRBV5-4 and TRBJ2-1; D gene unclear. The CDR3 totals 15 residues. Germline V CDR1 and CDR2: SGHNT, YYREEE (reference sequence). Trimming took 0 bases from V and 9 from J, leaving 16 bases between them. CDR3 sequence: CASSLGTTPFGEQFF. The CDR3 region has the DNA TGTGCCAGCAGCTTGGGTACTACGCCCTTCGGTGAGCAGTTCTTC.